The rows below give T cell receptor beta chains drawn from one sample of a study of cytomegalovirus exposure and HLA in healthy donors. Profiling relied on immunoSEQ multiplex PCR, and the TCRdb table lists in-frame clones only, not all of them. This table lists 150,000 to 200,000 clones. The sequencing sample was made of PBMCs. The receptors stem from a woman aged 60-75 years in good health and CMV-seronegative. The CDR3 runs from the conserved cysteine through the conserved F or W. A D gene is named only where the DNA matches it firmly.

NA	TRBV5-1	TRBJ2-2	TGCGCCAGCAGTCCCGCGCCAGGGGACACCGGGGAGCTGTTTTTT	CASSPAPGDTGELFF
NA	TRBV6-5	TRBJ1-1	TGTGCCAGCAGTCGCGGGACTCCTGGGACTGAAGCTTTCTTT	CASSRGTPGTEAFF
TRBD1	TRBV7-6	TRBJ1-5	TGTGCCAGCAGCGCGAATACAGGGGGCAATCAGCCCCAGCATTTT	CASSANTGGNQPQHF
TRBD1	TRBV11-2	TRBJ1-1	TGTGCCAGCAGCCCGACAGGGAGTTCACTTGCTTTCTTT	CASSPTGSSLAFF
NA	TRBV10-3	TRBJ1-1	TGTGCCATCAGTACAGGGTTTAGCACTGAAGCTTTCTTT	CAISTGFSTEAFF
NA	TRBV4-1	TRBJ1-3	TGCGCCAGCAGCCAAGAGGGGCTCTCTGGAAACACCATATATTTT	CASSQEGLSGNTIYF
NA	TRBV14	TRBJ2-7	TGTGCCAGCAGCCTCGGAGCAGGGGACAACGAGCAGTACTTC	CASSLGAGDNEQYF
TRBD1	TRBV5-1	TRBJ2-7	TGCGCCAGCAGTTTGGCCGGGACAGGGAGCTACGAGCAGTACTTC	CASSLAGTGSYEQYF
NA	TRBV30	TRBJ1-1	TGTGCCGGAGTGCGCCACCCGAACACTGAAGCTTTCTTT	CAGVRHPNTEAFF
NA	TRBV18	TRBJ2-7	TGTGCCAGCTCACCGTCCGGGTCTGGGGAGCAGTACTTC	CASSPSGSGEQYF
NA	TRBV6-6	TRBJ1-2	TGTGCCAGCAGTTACTTAGGGCATCAGGGAGGCTACACCTTC	CASSYLGHQGGYTF
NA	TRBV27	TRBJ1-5	TGTGCCAGCAGTCGTGCCCCCGGAGGAGGGATCCATCAGCCCCAGCATTTT	CASSRAPGGGIHQPQHF
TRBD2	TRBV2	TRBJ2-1	TGTGCCAGCACCCAACTAGCGGGACCCTTTAATGAGCAGTTCTTC	CASTQLAGPFNEQFF
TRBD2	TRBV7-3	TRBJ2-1	TGTGCCAGCAGCCCGGAGGCATTAGCGGGAACCAATGAGCAGTTCTTC	CASSPEALAGTNEQFF
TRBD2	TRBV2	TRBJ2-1	TGTGCCAGCGGCGGGACTAGCGGGAGTGCCAATGAGCAGTTCTTC	CASGGTSGSANEQFF
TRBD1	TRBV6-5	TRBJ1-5	TGTGCCAGCAGGGGGACAGGGGGGAACAATCAGCCCCAGCATTTT	CASRGTGGNNQPQHF
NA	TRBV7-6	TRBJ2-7	TGTGCCAGCAGGTCCGCCACGGGGGGCAGCTACGAGCAGTACTTC	CASRSATGGSYEQYF
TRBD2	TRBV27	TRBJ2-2	TGTGCCAGCACCCCCGGACTAGCGGGAGTCACCGGGGAGCTGTTTTTT	CASTPGLAGVTGELFF
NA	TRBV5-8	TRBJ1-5	TGTGCCAGCAGCTTGGCGCTTTTGGCAGAATTCAATCAGCCCCAGCATTTT	CASSLALLAEFNQPQHF
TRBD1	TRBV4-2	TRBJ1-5	TGTGCCAGCAGCTCGGGTAGGCAGGGGGAAAGTGGCAATCAGCCCCAGCATTTT	CASSSGRQGESGNQPQHF
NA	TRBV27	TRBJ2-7	TGTGCCAGCAGACAGGGATTCGAGCAGTACTTC	CASRQGFEQYF
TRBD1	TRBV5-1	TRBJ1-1	TGCGCCAGCAGCGGGACAGGGGGAGGAATCACTGAAGCTTTCTTT	CASSGTGGGITEAFF
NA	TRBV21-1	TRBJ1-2	TGTGCCAGCAGCAAAGAGGGGCTGGCCGAGCATGGCTACACCTTC	CASSKEGLAEHGYTF
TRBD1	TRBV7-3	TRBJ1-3	TGTGCCAGCAGCCCCGACAGGGGGCCTGGAAACACCATATATTTT	CASSPDRGPGNTIYF
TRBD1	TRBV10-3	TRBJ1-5	TGTGCCAGCTCGGGACAGTCGAATCAGCCCCAGCATTTT	CASSGQSNQPQHF
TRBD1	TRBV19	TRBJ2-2	TGTGCCAGTGTTAGACAGGGGGCAACCGGGGAGCTGTTTTTT	CASVRQGATGELFF